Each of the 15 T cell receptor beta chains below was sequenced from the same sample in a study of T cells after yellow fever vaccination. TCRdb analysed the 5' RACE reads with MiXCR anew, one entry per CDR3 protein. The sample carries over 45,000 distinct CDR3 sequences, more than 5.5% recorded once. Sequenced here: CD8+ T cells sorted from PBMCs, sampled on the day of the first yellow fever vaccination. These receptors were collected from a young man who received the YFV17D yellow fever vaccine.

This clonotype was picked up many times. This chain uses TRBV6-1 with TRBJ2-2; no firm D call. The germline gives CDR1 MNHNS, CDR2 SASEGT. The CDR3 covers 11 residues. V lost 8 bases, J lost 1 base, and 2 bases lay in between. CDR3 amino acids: CASGNTGELFF. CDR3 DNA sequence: TGTGCCAGCGGGAACACCGGGGAGCTGTTTTTT.

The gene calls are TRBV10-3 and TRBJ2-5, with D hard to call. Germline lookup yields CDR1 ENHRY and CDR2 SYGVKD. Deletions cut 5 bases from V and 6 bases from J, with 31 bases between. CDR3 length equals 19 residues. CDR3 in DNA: TGTGCCATCAGTTTATCTTGGGTCTTAGTCAGTTCAAGCGAACAGACCCAGTACTTC. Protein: CAISLSWVLVSSSEQTQYF.

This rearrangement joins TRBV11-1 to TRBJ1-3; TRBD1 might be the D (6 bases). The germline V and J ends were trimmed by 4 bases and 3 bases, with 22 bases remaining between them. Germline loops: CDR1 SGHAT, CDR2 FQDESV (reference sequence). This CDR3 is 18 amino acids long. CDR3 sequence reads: CASSSQGTIVFRGNTIYF. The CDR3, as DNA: TGTGCCAGCAGCTCTCAGGGGACCATCGTCTTCCGTGGAAACACCATATATTTT.

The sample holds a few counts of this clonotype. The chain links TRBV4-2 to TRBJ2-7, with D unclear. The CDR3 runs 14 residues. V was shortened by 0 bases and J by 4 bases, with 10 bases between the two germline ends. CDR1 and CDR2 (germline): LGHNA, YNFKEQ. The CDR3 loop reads CASSQDTGGYEQYF. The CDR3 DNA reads TGTGCCAGCAGCCAAGACACTGGTGGGTACGAGCAGTACTTC.

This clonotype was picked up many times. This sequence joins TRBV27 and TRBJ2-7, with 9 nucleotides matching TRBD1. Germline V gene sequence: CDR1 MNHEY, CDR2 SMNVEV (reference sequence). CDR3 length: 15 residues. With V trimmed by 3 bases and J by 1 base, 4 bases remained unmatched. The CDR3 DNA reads TGTGCCAGCAGTTTTAAGGACAGGGGTTCCTACGAGCAGTACTTC. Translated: CASSFKDRGSYEQYF.

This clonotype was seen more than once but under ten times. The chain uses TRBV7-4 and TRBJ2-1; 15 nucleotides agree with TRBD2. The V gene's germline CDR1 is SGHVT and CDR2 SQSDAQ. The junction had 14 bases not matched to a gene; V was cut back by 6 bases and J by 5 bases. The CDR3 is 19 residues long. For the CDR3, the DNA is TGTGCCAGCAGTCCAAGTCCCGGGACTAGCGGGGGGCCCCACAATGAGCAGTTCTTC. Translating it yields CASSPSPGTSGGPHNEQFF.

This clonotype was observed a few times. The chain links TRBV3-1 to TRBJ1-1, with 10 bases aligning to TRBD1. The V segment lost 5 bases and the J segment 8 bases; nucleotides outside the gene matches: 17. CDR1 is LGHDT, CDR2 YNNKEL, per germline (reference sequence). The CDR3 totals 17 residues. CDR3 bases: TGTGCCAGCAGCTTCGAACTCGACAGGGGGCGAGGGGCCGAAGCTTTCTTT. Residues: CASSFELDRGRGAEAFF.

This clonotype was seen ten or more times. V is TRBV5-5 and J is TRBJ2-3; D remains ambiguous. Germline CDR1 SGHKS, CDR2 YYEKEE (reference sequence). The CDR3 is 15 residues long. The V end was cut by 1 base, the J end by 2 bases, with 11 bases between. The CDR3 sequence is CASSLLGLSTDTQYF. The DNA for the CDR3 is TGTGCCAGCAGCTTGTTAGGTCTATCCACAGATACGCAGTATTTT.

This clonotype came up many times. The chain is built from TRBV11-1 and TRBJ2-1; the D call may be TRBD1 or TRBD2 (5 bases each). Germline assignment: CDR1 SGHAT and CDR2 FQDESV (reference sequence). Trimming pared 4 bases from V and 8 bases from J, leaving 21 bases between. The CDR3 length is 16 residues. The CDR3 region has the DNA TGTGCCAGCAGCTCCAACCGGGACCGCCTTTCCGATGAGCAGTTCTTC. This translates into CASSSNRDRLSDEQFF. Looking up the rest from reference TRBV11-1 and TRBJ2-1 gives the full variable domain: EAEVAQSPRYKITEKSQAVAFWCDPISGHATLYWYRQILGQGPELLVQFQDESVVDDSQLPKDRFSAERLKGVDSTLKIQPAELGDSAMYLCASSSNRDRLSDEQFFGPGTRLTVL.

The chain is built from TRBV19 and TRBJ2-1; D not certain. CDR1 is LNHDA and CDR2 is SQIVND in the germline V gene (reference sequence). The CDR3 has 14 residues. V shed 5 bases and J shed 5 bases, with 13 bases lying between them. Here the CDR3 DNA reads TGTGCCAGTAGTTCTAGGTCCACCAACAATGAGCAGTTCTTC. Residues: CASSSRSTNNEQFF.

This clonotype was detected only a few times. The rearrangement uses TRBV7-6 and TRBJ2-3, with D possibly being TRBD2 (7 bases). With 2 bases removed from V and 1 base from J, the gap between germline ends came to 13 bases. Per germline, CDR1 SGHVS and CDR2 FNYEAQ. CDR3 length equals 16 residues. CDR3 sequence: CASSLFGGGGTDTQYF. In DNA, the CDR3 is TGTGCCAGCAGCTTATTCGGAGGGGGGGGCACAGATACGCAGTATTTT.

CDR3 sequence (DNA): TGTGCCAGCAGCCAAACTAGCGGGGGGGCCGGGGAGCTGTTTTTT. Amino acid sequence: CASSQTSGGAGELFF. The chain joins TRBV4-2 to TRBJ2-2; 13 nucleotides align to TRBD2. From germline, CDR1 is LGHNA and CDR2 YNFKEQ. This CDR3 has 15 amino acids. J lost 6 bases, V lost 2 bases, and 0 bases had no gene match.

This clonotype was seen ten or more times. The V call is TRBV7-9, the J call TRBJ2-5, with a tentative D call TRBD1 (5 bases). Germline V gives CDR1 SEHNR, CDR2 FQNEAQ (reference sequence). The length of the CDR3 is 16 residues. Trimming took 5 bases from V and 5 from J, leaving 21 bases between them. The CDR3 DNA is TGTGCCAGCAGCCCAGAAGGGGCGACGGTATGGGAGACCCAGTACTTC. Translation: CASSPEGATVWETQYF.

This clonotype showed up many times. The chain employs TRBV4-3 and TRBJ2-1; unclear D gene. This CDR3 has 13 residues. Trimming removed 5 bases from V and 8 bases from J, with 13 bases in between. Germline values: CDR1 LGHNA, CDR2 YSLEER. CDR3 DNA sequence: TGCGCCAGCAGCTCCCACCCCGACGATGAGCAGTTCTTC. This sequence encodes CASSSHPDDEQFF.

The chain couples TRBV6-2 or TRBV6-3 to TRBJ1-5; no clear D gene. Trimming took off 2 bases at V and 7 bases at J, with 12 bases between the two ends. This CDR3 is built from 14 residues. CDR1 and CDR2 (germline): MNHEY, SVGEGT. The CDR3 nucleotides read TGTGCCAGCAGTTACAGGGCAGTAGGGCAGCCCCAGCATTTT. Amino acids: CASSYRAVGQPQHF.